This T cell receptor (beta chain) was profiled in a study of control samples from healthy donors and cancer patients. The CDR3 covers 14 residues. Per the germline V gene, CDR1 is LNHDA and CDR2 is SQIVND (reference sequence). Trimming pared 4 bases from V and 2 bases from J, leaving 9 bases between. Repertoires were generated with immunoSEQ multiplex PCR, while TCRdb's copy carries only in-frame clones and drops some. This sample has tens of thousands of clones, with approximately 94% found just once. The sequence came from a woman in her 40s with lung cancer. Sequences were obtained from PBMCs. The chain uses TRBV19 and TRBJ1-5; no firm D call. The chain's CDR3 is CASSKGLRNQPQHF. CDR3 bases: TGTGCCAGTAGTAAGGGTTTACGCAATCAGCCCCAGCATTTT.